This T cell receptor (beta chain) was recorded in a study of cytomegalovirus exposure and HLA in healthy donors. Study-level points and caveats: Upon later analysis, TCR association rates were observed to vary by HLA locus, being highest for DRB1 and lowest for HLA-C. The only immune exposure information that was available was CMV serostatus.

With 60 Vbeta and 13 Jbeta primers, the PCR was carried out. Produced via immunoSEQ multiplex PCR; TCRdb's table is partial and in-frame only. The sample holds more than 100,000 clones, around 80% seen once. A remark on this clone: Its antigen is unidentified.

The germline V gene encodes CDR1 SGHRS and CDR2 YFSETQ. The V gene lost 1 base and the J gene lost 1 base, with 11 bases spanning the gap. The CDR3 spans 15 residues. Sequenced sample: PBMCs. This TCR came from a man aged 45 to 65 in good health and CMV-seronegative. The chain joins TRBV5-1 to TRBJ1-1; D remains unclear. CDR3 sequence: CASSLRAGQNTEAFF. The CDR3 bases are TGCGCCAGCAGCTTGAGAGCGGGCCAGAACACTGAAGCTTTCTTT. The full variable domain, in which reference TRBV5-1 and TRBJ1-1 provide the parts outside the CDR3, is KAGVTQTPRYLIKTRGQQVTLSCSPISGHRSVSWYQQTPGQGLQFLFEYFSETQRNKGNFPGRFSGRQFSNSRSEMNVSTLELGDSALYLCASSLRAGQNTEAFFGQGTRLTVV.